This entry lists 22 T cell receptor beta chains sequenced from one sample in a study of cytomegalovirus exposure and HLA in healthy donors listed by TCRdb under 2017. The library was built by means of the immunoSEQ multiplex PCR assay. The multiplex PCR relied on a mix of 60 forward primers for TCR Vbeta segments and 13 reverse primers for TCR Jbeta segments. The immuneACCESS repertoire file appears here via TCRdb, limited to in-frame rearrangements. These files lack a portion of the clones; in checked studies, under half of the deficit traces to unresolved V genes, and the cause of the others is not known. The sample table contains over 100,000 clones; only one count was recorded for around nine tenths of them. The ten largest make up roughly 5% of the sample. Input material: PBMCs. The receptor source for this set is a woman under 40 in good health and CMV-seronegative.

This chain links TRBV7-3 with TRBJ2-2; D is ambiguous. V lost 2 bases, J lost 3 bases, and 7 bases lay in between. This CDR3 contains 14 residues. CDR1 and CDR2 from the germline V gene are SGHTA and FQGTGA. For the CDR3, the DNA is TGTGCCAGCAGCTTAGGGCCGGACACCGGGGAGCTGTTTTTT. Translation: CASSLGPDTGELFF.

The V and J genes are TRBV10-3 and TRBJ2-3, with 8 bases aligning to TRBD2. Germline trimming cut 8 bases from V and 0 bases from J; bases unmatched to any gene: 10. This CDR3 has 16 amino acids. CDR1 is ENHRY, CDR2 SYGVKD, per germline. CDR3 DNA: TGTGCCATCGGGCCGGGGGCTAGCGGGAGCACAGATACGCAGTATTTT. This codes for CAIGPGASGSTDTQYF.

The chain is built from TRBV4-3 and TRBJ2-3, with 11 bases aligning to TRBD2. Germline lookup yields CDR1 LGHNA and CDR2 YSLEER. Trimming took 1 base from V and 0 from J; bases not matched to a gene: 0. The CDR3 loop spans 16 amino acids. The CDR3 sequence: CASSQGTSGSTDTQYF. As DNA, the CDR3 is TGCGCCAGCAGCCAAGGGACTAGCGGGAGCACAGATACGCAGTATTTT.

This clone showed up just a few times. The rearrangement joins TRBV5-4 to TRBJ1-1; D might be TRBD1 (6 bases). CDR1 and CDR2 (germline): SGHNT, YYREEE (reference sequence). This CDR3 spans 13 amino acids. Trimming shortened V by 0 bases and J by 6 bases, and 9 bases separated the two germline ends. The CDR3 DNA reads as TGTGCCAGCAGCTTGGACAGGGACGCTGAAGCTTTCTTT. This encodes CASSLDRDAEAFF.

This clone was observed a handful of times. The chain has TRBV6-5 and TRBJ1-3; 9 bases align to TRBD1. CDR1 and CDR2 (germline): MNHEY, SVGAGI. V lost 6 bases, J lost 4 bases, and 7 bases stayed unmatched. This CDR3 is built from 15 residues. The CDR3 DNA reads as TGTGCCAGCAGCTGGACAGGGGAAGCCGGAAACACCATATATTTT. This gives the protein CASSWTGEAGNTIYF.

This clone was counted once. DNA for the CDR3: TGCAGCGTCCCTCCTAGGACAGGGCGGGTCGAGCAGTTCTTC. Its translation is CSVPPRTGRVEQFF. The J gene is TRBJ2-1, the V gene TRBV29-1; the match to TRBD1 covers 8 bases. V was pared by 6 bases and J by 10 bases, with 14 bases of the junction left unmatched. CDR1 and CDR2 from the germline V gene are SQVTM and ANQGSEA. The CDR3 contains 14 residues.

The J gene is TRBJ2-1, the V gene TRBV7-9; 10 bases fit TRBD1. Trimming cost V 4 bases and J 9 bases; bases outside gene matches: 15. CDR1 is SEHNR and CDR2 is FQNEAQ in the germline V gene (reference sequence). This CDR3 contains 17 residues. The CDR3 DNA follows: TGTGCCAGCAGCTGGGGGGGACAGGGGAAGTGGAGCGGTGAGCAGTTCTTC. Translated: CASSWGGQGKWSGEQFF.

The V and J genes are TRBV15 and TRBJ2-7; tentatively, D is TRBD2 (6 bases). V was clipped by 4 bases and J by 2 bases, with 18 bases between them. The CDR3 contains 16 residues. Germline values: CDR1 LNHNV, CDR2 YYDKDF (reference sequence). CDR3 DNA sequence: TGTGCCACCAGCACCCTAGGTAGCGGAGGACCCTACGAGCAGTACTTC. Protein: CATSTLGSGGPYEQYF.

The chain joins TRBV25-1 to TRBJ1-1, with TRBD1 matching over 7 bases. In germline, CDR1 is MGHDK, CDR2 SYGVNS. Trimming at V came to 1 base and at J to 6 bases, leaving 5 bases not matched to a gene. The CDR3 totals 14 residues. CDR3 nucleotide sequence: TGTGCCAGCAGTGAATTAGGTACAGGGGCTGAAGCTTTCTTT. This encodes CASSELGTGAEAFF. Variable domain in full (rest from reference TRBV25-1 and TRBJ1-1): EADIYQTPRYLVIGTGKKITLECSQTMGHDKMYWYQQDPGMELHLIHYSYGVNSTEKGDLSSESTVSRIRTEHFPLTLESARPSHTSQYLCASSELGTGAEAFFGQGTRLTVV.

The CDR3 nucleotides are TGTGCCAGTTCAGGGTCGTTGAACACTGAAGCTTTCTTT. Protein product: CASSGSLNTEAFF. V usage is TRBV19 and J usage is TRBJ1-1, with D possibly being TRBD1 (5 bases). There are 13 residues in the CDR3. Germline CDR1 reads LNHDA; CDR2 reads SQIVND (reference sequence). V was clipped by 8 bases and J by 0 bases, with 10 bases between them.

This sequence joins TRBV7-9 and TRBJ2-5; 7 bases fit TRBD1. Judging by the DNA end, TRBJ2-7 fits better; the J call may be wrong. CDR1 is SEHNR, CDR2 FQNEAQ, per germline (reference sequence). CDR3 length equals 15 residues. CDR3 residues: CASSYFDREPYEQYF. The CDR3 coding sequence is TGTGCCAGCAGCTATTTCGACAGGGAACCGTACGAGCAGTACTTC.

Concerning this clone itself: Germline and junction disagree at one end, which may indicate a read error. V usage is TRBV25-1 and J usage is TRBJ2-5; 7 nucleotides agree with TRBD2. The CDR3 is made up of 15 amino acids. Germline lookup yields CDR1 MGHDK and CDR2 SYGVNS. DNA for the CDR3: TGTGCCAGGAGTGGGGGGGACCAAACGGAAGAGACCCAGTACTTC. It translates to CARSGGDQTEETQYF.

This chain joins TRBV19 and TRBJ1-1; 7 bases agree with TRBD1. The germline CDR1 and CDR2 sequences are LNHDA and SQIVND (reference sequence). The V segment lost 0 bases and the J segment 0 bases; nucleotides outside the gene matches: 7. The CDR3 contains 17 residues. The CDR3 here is CASSIETGVTMNTEAFF. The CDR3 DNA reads TGTGCCAGTAGTATAGAAACAGGGGTGACCATGAACACTGAAGCTTTCTTT. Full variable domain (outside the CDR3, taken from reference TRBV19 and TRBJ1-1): DGGITQSPKYLFRKEGQNVTLSCEQNLNHDAMYWYRQDPGQGLRLIYYSQIVNDFQKGDIAEGYSVSREKKESFPLTVTSAQKNPTAFYLCASSIETGVTMNTEAFFGQGTRLTVV.

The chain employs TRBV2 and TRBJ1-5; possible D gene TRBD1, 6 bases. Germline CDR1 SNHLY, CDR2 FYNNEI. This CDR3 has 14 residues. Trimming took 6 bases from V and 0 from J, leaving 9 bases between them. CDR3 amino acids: CASSGQPSNQPQHF. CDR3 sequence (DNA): TGTGCCAGCAGCGGACAGCCTAGCAATCAGCCCCAGCATTTT.

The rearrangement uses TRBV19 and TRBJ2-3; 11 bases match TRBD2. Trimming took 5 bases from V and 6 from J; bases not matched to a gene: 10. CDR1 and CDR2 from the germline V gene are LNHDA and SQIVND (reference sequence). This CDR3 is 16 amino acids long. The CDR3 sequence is CASSVMTSGMRDTQYF. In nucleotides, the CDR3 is TGTGCCAGTAGTGTCATGACTAGCGGGATGCGTGATACGCAGTATTTT.

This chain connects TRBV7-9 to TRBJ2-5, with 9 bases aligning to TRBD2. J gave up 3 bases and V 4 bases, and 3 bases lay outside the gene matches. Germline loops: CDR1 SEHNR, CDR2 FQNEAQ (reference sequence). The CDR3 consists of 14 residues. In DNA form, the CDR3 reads TGTGCCAGCAGCTCGCGGACTAGCGAAGAGACCCAGTACTTC. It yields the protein CASSSRTSEETQYF. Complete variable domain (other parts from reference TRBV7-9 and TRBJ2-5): DTGVSQNPRHKITKRGQNVTFRCDPISEHNRLYWYRQTLGQGPEFLTYFQNEAQLEKSRLLSDRFSAERPKGSFSTLEIQRTEQGDSAMYLCASSSRTSEETQYFGPGTRLLVL.

CDR3 sequence (DNA): TGTGCCAGCAGTGAACTTGGTAGCGGGATTTCCTACGAGCAGTACTTC. It yields the protein CASSELGSGISYEQYF. The chain uses TRBV25-1 and TRBJ2-7, with 8 bases that match TRBD2. The CDR3 has 16 amino acids. CDR1 and CDR2 (germline): MGHDK, SYGVNS. J lost 1 base, V lost 2 bases, and 7 bases had no gene match.

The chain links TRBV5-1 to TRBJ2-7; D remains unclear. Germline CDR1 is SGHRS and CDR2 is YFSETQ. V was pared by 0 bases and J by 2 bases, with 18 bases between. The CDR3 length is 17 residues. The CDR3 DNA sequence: TGCGCCAGCAGCTTGGCCTCATCCGTTCGCGGTACCTACGAGCAGTACTTC. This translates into CASSLASSVRGTYEQYF.

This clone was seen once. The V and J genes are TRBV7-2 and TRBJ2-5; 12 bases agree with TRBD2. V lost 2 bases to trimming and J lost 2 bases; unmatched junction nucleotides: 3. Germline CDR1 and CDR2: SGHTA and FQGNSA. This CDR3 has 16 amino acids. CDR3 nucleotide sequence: TGTGCCAGCAGCTTATCTAGCGGGGGGGGTCAAGAGACCCAGTACTTC. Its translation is CASSLSSGGGQETQYF.

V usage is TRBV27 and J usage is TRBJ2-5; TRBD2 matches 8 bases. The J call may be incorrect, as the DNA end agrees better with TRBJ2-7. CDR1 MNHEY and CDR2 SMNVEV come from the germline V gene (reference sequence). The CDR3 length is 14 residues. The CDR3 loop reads CASSYKAGVHEQYF. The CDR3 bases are TGTGCCAGCAGTTACAAAGCGGGAGTTCACGAGCAGTACTTC.

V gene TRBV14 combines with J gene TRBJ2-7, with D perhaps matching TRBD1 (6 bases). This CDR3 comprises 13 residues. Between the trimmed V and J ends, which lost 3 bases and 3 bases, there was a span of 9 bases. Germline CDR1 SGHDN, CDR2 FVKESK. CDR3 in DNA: TGTGCCAGCAGCCACTTGACAGGCTACGAGCAGTACTTC. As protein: CASSHLTGYEQYF.

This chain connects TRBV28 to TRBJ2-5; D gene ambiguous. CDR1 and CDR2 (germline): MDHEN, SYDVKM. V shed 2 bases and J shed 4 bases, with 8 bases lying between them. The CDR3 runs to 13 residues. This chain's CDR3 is CASSLRSGETQYF. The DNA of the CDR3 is TGTGCCAGCAGTTTACGGTCAGGAGAGACCCAGTACTTC.